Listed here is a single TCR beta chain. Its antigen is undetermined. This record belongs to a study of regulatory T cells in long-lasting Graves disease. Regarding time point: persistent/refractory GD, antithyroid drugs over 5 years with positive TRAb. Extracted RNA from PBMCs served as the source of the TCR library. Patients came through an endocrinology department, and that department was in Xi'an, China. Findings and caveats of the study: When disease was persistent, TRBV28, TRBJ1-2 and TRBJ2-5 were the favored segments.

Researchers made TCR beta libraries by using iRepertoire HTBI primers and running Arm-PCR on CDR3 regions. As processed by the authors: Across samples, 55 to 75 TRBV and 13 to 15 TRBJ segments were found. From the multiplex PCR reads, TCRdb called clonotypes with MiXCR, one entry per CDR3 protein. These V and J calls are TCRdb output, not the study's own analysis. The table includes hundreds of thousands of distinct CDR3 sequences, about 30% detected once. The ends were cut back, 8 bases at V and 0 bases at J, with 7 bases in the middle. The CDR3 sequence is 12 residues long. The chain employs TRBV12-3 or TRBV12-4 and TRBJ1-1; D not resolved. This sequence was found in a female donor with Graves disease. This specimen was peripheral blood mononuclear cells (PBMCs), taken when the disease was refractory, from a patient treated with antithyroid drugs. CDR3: CASGHLNTEAFF. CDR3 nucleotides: TGTGCCAGCGGTCATCTGAACACTGAAGCTTTCTTT.